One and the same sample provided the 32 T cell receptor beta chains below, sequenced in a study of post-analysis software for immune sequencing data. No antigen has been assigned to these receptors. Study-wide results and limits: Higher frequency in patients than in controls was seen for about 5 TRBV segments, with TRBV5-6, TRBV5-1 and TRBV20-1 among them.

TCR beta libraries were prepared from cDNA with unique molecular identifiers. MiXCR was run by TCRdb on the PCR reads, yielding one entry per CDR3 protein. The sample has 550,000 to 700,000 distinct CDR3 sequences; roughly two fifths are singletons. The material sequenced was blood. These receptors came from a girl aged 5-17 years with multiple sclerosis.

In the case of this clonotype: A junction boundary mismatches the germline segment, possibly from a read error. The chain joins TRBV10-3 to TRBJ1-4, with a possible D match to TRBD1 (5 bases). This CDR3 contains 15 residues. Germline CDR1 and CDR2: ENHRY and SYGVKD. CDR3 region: CAISTGYATNEKLFF. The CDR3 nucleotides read TGTGCCATCAGCACAGGCTATGCAACCAATGAAAAACTGTTTTTT.

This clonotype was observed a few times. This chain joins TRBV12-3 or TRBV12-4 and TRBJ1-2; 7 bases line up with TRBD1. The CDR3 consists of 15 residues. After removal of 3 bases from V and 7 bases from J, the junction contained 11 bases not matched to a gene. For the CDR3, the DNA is TGTGCCAGCAGTTTTATAAGACAGGGAGGATCTGGCTACACCTTC. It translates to CASSFIRQGGSGYTF.

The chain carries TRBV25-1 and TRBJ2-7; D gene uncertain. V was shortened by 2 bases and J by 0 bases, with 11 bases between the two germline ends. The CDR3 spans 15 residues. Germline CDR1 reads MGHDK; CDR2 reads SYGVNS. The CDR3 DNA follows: TGTGCCAGCAGTGAAATAGGACCCAGCTCCTACGAGCAGTACTTC. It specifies CASSEIGPSSYEQYF.

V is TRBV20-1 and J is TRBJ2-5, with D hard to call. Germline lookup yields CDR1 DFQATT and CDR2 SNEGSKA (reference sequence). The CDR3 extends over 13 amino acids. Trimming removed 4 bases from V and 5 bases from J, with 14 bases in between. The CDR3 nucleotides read TGCAGTGCTAAATCCATTCCTCAGGAGACCCAGTACTTC. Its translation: CSAKSIPQETQYF.

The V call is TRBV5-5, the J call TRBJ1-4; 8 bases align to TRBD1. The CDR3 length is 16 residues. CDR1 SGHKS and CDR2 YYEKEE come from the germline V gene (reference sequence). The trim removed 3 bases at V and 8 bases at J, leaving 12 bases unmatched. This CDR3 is CASSSGQGVRGEKLFF. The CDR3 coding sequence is TGTGCCAGCAGCTCTGGACAGGGCGTACGAGGCGAAAAACTGTTTTTT.

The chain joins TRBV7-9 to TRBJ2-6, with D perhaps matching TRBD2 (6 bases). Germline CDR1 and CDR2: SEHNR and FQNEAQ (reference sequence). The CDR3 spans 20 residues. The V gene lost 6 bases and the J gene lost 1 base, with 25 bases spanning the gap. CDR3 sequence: CASRPLTRDAGSSGANVLTF. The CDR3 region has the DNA TGTGCCAGCAGGCCTCTAACCCGGGACGCCGGGAGTTCTGGGGCCAACGTCCTGACTTTC.

CDR3 residues: CASSLWRGAYEQYF. CDR3 sequence (DNA): TGCGCCAGCAGCTTGTGGCGGGGGGCCTACGAGCAGTACTTC. The chain uses TRBV5-1 and TRBJ2-7; TRBD2 matches 8 bases. The length of the CDR3 is 14 residues. V trimming: 1 base; J trimming: 2 bases; junction bases outside the gene matches: 2. Germline values: CDR1 SGHRS, CDR2 YFSETQ.

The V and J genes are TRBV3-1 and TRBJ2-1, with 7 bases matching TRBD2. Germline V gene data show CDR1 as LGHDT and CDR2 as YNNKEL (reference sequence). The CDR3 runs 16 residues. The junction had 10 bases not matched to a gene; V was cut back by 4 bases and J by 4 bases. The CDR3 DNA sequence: TGTGCCAGCAGCCTCTGGCCTGCGGGGGAGTACAATGAGCAGTTCTTC. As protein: CASSLWPAGEYNEQFF.

CDR3 sequence reads: CASSSQTSGKYEQYF. As DNA, the CDR3 is TGTGCCAGCAGCTCGCAGACTAGCGGGAAGTACGAGCAGTACTTC. The rearrangement joins TRBV11-2 to TRBJ2-7; 11 bases are shared with TRBD2. The germline V gene encodes CDR1 SGHAT and CDR2 FQNNGV. The junction had 6 bases not matched to a gene; V was cut back by 4 bases and J by 4 bases. CDR3 length: 15 amino acids.

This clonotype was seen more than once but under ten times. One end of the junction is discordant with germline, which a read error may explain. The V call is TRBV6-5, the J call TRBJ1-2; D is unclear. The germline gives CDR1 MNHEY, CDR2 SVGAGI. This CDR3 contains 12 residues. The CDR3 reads CASSTNTYVYTF. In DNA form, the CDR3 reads TGTGCCAGCAGTACAAACACCTATGTCTACACCTTC.

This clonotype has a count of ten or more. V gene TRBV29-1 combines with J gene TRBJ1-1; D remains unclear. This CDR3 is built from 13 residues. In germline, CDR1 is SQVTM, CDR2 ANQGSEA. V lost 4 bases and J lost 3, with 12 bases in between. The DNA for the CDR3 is TGCAGCGTTGTATCTGGCGGGGACACTGAAGCTTTCTTT. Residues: CSVVSGGDTEAFF.

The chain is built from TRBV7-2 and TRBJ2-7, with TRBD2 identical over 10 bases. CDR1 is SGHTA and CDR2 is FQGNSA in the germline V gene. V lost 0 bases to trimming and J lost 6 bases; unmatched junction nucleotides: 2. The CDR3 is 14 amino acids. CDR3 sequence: CASSLALAGVEQYF. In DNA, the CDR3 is TGTGCCAGCAGCTTAGCCCTAGCGGGAGTCGAGCAGTACTTC. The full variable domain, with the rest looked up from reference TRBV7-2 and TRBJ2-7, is GAGVSQSPSNKVTEKGKDVELRCDPISGHTALYWYRQSLGQGLEFLIYFQGNSAPDKSGLPSDRFSAERTGGSVSTLTIQRTQQEDSAVYLCASSLALAGVEQYFGPGTRLTVT.

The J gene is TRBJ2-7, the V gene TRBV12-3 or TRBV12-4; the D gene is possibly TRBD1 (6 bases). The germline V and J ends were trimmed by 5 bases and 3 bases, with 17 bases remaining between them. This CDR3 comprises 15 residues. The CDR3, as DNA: TGTGCCAGCAGTCCCAAGGACAGAAATCACTACGAGCAGTACTTC. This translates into CASSPKDRNHYEQYF.

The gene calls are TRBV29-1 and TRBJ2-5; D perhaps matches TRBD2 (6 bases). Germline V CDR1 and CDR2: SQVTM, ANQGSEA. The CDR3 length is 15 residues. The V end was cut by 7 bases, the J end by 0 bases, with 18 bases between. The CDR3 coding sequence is TGCAGCGCCCTTAAATACCGGGGGTACCAAGAGACCCAGTACTTC. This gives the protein CSALKYRGYQETQYF.

CDR3 protein: CASPTWTGLNEQFF. The CDR3 nucleotides are TGTGCCAGCCCCACGTGGACAGGGCTGAATGAGCAGTTCTTC. The chain has TRBV6-5 and TRBJ2-1; 8 bases are a match to TRBD1. This CDR3 spans 14 amino acids. Germline lookup yields CDR1 MNHEY and CDR2 SVGAGI. V gave up 8 bases and J gave up 7 bases; unmatched junction bases: 10.

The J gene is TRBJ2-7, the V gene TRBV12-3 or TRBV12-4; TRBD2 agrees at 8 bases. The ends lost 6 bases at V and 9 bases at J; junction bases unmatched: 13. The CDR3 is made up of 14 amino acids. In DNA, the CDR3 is TGTGCCAGCAGGGAGCCGGGACTAGGTTCTGTGCAGTACTTC. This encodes CASREPGLGSVQYF.

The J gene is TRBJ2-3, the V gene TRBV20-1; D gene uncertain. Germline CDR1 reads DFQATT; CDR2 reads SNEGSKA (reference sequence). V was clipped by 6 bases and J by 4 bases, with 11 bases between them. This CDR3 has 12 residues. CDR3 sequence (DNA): TGCAGTGCCCTATCAAGTGCAGATACGCAGTATTTT. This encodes CSALSSADTQYF.

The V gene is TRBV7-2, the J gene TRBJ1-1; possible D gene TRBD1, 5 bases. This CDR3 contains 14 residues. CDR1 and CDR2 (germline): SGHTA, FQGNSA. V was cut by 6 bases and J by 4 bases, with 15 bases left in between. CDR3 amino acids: CASSPRSGITEAFF. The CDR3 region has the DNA TGTGCCAGCAGTCCTCGGTCAGGGATCACTGAAGCTTTCTTT.

For the CDR3, the DNA is TGTGCCAGCAGCCAAGATTCGGCAGGGGGCGGCTATGGCTACACCTTC. This encodes CASSQDSAGGGYGYTF. The gene calls are TRBV4-2 and TRBJ1-2; 8 bases fit TRBD1. The CDR3 is 16 residues long. V dropped 0 bases and J dropped 4; count of bases not matched to a gene: 7. Germline CDR1 reads LGHNA; CDR2 reads YNFKEQ.

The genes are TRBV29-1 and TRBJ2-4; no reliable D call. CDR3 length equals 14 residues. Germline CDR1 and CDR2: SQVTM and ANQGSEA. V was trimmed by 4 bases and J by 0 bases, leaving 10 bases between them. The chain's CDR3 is CSVAGIVAKNIQYF. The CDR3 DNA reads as TGCAGCGTTGCTGGCATCGTAGCCAAAAACATTCAGTACTTC.

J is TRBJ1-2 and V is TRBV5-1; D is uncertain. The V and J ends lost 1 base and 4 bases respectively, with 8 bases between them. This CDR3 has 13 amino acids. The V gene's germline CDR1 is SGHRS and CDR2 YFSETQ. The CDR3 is CASSLQSSYGYTF. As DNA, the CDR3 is TGCGCCAGCAGCTTGCAGTCTAGCTATGGCTACACCTTC.

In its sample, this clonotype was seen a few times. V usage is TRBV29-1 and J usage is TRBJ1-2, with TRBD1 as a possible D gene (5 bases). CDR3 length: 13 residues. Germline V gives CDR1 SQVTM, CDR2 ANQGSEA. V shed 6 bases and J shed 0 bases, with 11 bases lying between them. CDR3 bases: TGCAGCGTAGATGACAGTGCTAACTATGGCTACACCTTC. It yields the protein CSVDDSANYGYTF.

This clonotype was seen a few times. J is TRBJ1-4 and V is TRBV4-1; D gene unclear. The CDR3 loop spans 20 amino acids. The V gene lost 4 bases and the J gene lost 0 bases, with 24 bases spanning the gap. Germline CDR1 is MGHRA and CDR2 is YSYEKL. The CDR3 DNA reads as TGCGCCAGCAGCCGATTGGGAGGTCCAGTCGTCTTAGCAACTAATGAAAAACTGTTTTTT. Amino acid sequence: CASSRLGGPVVLATNEKLFF.

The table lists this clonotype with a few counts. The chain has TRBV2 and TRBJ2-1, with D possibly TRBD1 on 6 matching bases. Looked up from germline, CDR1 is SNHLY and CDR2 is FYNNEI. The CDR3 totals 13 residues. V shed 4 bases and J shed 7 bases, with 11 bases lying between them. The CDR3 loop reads CASSVGRGNEQFF. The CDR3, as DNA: TGTGCCAGCAGTGTCGGTAGGGGGAATGAGCAGTTCTTC. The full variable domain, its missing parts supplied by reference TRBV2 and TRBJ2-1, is EPEVTQTPSHQVTQMGQEVILRCVPISNHLYFYWYRQILGQKVEFLVSFYNNEISEKSEIFDDQFSVERPDGSNFTLKIRSTKLEDSAMYFCASSVGRGNEQFFGPGTRLTVL.

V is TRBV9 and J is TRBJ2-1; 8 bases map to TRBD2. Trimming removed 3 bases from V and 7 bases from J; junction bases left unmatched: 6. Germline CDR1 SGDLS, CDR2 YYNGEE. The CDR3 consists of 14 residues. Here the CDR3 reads CASSDGGAWNEQFF. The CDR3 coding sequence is TGTGCCAGCAGCGACGGGGGGGCGTGGAATGAGCAGTTCTTC. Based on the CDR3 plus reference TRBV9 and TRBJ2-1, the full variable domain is DSGVTQTPKHLITATGQRVTLRCSPRSGDLSVYWYQQSLDQGLQFLIQYYNGEERAKGNILERFSAQQFPDLHSELNLSSLELGDSALYFCASSDGGAWNEQFFGPGTRLTVL.

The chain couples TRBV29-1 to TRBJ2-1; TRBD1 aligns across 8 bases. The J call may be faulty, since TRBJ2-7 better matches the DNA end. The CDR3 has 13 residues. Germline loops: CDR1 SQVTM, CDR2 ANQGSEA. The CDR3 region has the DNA TGCAGCGGGATCGACAGGGGTATGGGCGAGCAGTACTTC. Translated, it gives CSGIDRGMGEQYF.

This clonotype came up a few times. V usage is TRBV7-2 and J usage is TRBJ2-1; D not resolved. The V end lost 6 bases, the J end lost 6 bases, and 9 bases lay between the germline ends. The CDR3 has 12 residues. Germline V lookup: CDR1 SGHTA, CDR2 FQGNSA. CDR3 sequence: CASRKLPNEQFF. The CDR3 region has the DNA TGTGCCAGCAGGAAACTACCCAATGAGCAGTTCTTC. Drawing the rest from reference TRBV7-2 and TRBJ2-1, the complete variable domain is GAGVSQSPSNKVTEKGKDVELRCDPISGHTALYWYRQSLGQGLEFLIYFQGNSAPDKSGLPSDRFSAERTGGSVSTLTIQRTQQEDSAVYLCASRKLPNEQFFGPGTRLTVL.

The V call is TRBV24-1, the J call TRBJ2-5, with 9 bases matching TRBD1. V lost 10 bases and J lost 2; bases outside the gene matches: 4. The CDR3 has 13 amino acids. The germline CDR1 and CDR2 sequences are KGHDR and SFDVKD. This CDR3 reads CATRGQGQETQYF. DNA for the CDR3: TGTGCCACGAGAGGACAGGGGCAAGAGACCCAGTACTTC.

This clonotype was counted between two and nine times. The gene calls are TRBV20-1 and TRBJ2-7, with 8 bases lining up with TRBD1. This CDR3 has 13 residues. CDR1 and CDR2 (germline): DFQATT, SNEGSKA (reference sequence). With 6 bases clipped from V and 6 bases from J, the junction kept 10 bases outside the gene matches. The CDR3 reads CSAPGQGTIEQYF. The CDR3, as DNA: TGCAGTGCGCCCGGACAGGGAACAATCGAGCAGTACTTC.

CDR3 region: CSVDRDTETQYF. The CDR3 bases are TGCAGCGTTGACCGGGACACGGAGACCCAGTACTTC. The gene calls are TRBV29-1 and TRBJ2-5; D is possibly TRBD1 (6 bases). V gave up 3 bases and J gave up 5 bases, with 10 bases separating them. The CDR3 loop spans 12 amino acids. The germline gives CDR1 SQVTM, CDR2 ANQGSEA.

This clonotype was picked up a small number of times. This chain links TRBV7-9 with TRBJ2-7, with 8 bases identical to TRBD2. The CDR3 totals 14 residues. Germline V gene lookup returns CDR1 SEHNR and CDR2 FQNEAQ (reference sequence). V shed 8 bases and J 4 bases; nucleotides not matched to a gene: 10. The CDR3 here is CASEPTSGLYEQYF. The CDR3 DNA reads TGTGCCAGCGAGCCAACTAGCGGCTTATACGAGCAGTACTTC.

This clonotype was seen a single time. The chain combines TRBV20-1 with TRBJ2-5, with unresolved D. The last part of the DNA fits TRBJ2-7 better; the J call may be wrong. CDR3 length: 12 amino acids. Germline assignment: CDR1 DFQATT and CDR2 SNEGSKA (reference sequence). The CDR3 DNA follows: TGCAGTGCTAGTTACTTAAACTACGAGCAGTACTTC. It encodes CSASYLNYEQYF.